Shown below are 9 T cell receptor beta chains from a single sample sequenced in a study of post-analysis software for immune sequencing data. Study outcomes and limitations: The five TRBV segments detected at higher frequency in patients than in controls included TRBV5-6, TRBV5-1 and TRBV20-1.

Unique molecular identifiers were present in the TCR beta cDNA libraries. TCRdb analysed the PCR reads with MiXCR anew, one entry per CDR3 protein. Among about half a million distinct CDR3 sequences listed, around 40% were seen once. These receptors have no identified antigens. The sequenced sample consisted of blood. The receptors here all came from a girl aged 5-17 years with multiple sclerosis.

Here the CDR3 DNA reads TGTGCCAGCAGCTTAGCCTGGCGGGAGGTTGGTAAAGAGACCCAGTACTTC. It specifies CASSLAWREVGKETQYF. The rearrangement joins TRBV7-8 to TRBJ2-5, with 8 bases lining up with TRBD2. Germline V gene lookup returns CDR1 SGHVS and CDR2 FQNEAQ. The trim removed 0 bases at V and 3 bases at J, leaving 9 bases unmatched. The CDR3 loop spans 17 amino acids. The full variable domain, rest sourced from reference TRBV7-8 and TRBJ2-5, is GAGVSQSPRYKVAKRGQDVALRCDPISGHVSLFWYQQALGQGPEFLTYFQNEAQLDKSGLPSDRFFAERPEGSVSTLKIQRTQQEDSAVYLCASSLAWREVGKETQYFGPGTRLLVL.

The chain recombines TRBV7-9 with TRBJ2-7; D is unresolved. This CDR3 is built from 13 residues. Germline CDR1 SEHNR, CDR2 FQNEAQ (reference sequence). V lost 1 base and J lost 6, with 10 bases in between. CDR3 residues: CASSLGLSREQYF. Written as DNA, the CDR3 is TGTGCCAGCAGCTTAGGCCTTTCGCGCGAGCAGTACTTC.

The chain has TRBV24-1 and TRBJ2-1, with D maybe TRBD1 (6 bases). Germline V gives CDR1 KGHDR, CDR2 SFDVKD. This CDR3 is 16 amino acids long. The V and J ends lost 0 bases and 3 bases respectively, with 11 bases between them. The CDR3 here is CATSDLGTFFYNEQFF. In nucleotides, the CDR3 is TGTGCCACCAGTGATTTGGGGACATTCTTCTACAATGAGCAGTTCTTC.

V is TRBV3-1 and J is TRBJ1-3; weak D call: TRBD1 (6 bases). This CDR3 has 15 amino acids. Trimming left V 4 bases short and J 0 bases short, with 10 bases between. Germline-derived CDR1 and CDR2 are LGHDT and YNNKEL (reference sequence). The CDR3 coding sequence is TGTGCCAGCAGCCCGACAGGAGCCTCTGGAAACACCATATATTTT. Amino acids: CASSPTGASGNTIYF.

This clonotype was counted many times. This chain uses TRBV5-1 with TRBJ1-2, with D perhaps matching TRBD1 (5 bases). This CDR3 comprises 13 residues. V was clipped by 0 bases and J by 4 bases, with 7 bases between them. The germline V gene encodes CDR1 SGHRS and CDR2 YFSETQ. The CDR3 nucleotides are TGCGCCAGCAGCTTGGGGGGCACCTATGGCTACACCTTC. Protein sequence: CASSLGGTYGYTF. Together with reference TRBV5-1 and TRBJ1-2, the CDR3 gives the full variable domain: KAGVTQTPRYLIKTRGQQVTLSCSPISGHRSVSWYQQTPGQGLQFLFEYFSETQRNKGNFPGRFSGRQFSNSRSEMNVSTLELGDSALYLCASSLGGTYGYTFGSGTRLTVV.

This sequence joins TRBV20-1 and TRBJ1-2; perhaps TRBD1 as D (5 bases). Germline V lookup: CDR1 DFQATT, CDR2 SNEGSKA (reference sequence). The CDR3 covers 14 residues. V lost 6 bases to trimming and J lost 1 base, with 15 bases between them. The CDR3 protein is CSAARAGLNYGYTF. CDR3 DNA: TGCAGTGCCGCTAGGGCAGGGCTTAACTATGGCTACACCTTC.

CDR3 loop: CASSRGDSNYGYTF. Written as DNA, the CDR3 is TGTGCCAGCAGCCGAGGGGACAGTAACTATGGCTACACCTTC. J is TRBJ1-2 and V is TRBV28, with TRBD1 matching 7 bases. The CDR3 has 14 amino acids. Germline V gene data show CDR1 as MDHEN and CDR2 as SYDVKM. Unmatched junction bases numbered 5, after V lost 6 bases and J lost 1 base.

This clonotype has just one count. The rearrangement uses TRBV20-1 and TRBJ1-1; the D gene is possibly TRBD1 (6 bases). CDR1 DFQATT and CDR2 SNEGSKA come from the germline V gene (reference sequence). There are 13 residues in the CDR3. V was shortened by 0 bases and J by 7 bases, with 12 bases between the two germline ends. The CDR3 loop is CSAREGGWGEAFF. The DNA for the CDR3 is TGCAGTGCTAGAGAGGGGGGCTGGGGTGAAGCTTTCTTT.

The chain joins TRBV12-3 or TRBV12-4 to TRBJ1-5, with 8 positions matching TRBD1. This CDR3 spans 15 amino acids. The junction had 7 bases not matched to a gene; V was cut back by 4 bases and J by 5 bases. Here the CDR3 reads CASSSPDRVDQPQHF. The CDR3 DNA is TGTGCCAGCAGTTCACCGGACAGGGTTGATCAGCCCCAGCATTTT.